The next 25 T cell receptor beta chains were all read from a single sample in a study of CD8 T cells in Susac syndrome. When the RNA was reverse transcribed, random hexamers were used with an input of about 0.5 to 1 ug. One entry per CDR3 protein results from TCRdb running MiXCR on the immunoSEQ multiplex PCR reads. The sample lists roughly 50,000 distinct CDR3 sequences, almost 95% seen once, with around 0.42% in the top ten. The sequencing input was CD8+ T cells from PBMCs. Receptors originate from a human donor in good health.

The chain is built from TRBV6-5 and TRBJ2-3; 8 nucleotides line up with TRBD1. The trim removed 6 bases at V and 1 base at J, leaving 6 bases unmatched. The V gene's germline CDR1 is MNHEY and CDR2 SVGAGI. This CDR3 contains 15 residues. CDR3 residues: CASSPPGQGTDTQYF. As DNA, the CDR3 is TGTGCCAGCAGCCCTCCGGGACAGGGCACAGATACGCAGTATTTT.

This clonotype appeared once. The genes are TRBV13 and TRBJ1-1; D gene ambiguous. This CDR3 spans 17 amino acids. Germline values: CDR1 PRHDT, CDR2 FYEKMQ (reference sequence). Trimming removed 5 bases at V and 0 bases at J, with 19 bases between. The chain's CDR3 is CASSGERWGQMNTEAFF. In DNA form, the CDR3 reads TGTGCCAGCAGCGGGGAACGTTGGGGTCAAATGAACACTGAAGCTTTCTTT. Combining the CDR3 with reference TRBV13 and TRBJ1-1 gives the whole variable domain AAGVIQSPRHLIKEKRETATLKCYPIPRHDTVYWYQQGPGQDPQFLISFYEKMQSDKGSIPDRFSAQQFSDYHSELNMSSLELGDSALYFCASSGERWGQMNTEAFFGQGTRLTVV.

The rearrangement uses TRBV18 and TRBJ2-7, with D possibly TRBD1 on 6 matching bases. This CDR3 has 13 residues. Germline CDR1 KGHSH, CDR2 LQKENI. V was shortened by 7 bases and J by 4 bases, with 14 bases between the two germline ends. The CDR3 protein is CASFLPGTYEQYF. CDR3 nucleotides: TGTGCCAGCTTCTTACCAGGGACATACGAGCAGTACTTC.

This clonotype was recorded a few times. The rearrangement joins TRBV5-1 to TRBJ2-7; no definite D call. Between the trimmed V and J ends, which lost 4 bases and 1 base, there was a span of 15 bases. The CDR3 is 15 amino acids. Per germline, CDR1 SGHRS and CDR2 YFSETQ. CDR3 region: CASSRRDGESYEQYF. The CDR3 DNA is TGCGCCAGCAGCAGACGCGACGGAGAATCCTACGAGCAGTACTTC.

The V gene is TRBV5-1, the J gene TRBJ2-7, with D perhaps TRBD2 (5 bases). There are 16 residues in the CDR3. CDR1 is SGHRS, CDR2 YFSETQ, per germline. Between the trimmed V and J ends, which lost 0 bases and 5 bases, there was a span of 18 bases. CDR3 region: CASSLEILGPRDEQYF. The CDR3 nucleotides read TGCGCCAGCAGCTTGGAGATTCTGGGCCCGAGGGACGAGCAGTACTTC.

The CDR3 bases are TGTGCCAGCAGTTTGGGGACAGGGGGTCAGCCCCAGCATTTT. Its protein is CASSLGTGGQPQHF. The chain couples TRBV27 to TRBJ1-5; 11 bases agree with TRBD1. Germline V gene lookup returns CDR1 MNHEY and CDR2 SMNVEV (reference sequence). The CDR3 has 14 residues. The junction had 1 base not matched to a gene; V was cut back by 3 bases and J by 6 bases.

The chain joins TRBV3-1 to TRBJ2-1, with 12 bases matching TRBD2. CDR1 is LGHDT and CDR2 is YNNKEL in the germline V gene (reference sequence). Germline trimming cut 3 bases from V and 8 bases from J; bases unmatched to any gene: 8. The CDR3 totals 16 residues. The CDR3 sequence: CASSHSTSGSGYEQFF. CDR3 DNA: TGTGCCAGCAGCCACTCGACTAGCGGGAGCGGGTATGAGCAGTTCTTC.

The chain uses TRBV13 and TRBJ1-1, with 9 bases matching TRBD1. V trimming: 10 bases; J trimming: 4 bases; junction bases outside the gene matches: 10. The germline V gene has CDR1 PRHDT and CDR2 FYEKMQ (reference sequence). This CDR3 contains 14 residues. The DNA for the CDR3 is TGTGCCACTCCGGACAGGGGTTCGGGCACTGAAGCTTTCTTT. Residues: CATPDRGSGTEAFF.

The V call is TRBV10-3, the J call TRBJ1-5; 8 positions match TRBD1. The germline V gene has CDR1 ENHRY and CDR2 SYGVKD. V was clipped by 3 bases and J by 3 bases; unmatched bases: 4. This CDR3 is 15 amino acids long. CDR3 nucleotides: TGTGCCATCAGTGATGGACAGGGCTCCAATCAGCCCCAGCATTTT. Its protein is CAISDGQGSNQPQHF.

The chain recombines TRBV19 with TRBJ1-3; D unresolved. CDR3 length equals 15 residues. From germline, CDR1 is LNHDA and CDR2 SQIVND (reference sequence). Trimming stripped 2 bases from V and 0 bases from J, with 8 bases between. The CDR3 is CASSIRPSSGNTIYF. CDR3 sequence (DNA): TGTGCCAGTAGTATACGACCGAGCTCTGGAAACACCATATATTTT. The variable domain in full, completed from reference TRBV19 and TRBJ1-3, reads DGGITQSPKYLFRKEGQNVTLSCEQNLNHDAMYWYRQDPGQGLRLIYYSQIVNDFQKGDIAEGYSVSREKKESFPLTVTSAQKNPTAFYLCASSIRPSSGNTIYFGEGSWLTVV.

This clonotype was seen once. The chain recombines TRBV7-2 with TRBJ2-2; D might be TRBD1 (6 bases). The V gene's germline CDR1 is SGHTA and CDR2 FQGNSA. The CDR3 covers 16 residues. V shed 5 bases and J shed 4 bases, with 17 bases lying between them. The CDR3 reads CASSPFDRPSTGELFF. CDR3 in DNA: TGTGCCAGCAGCCCCTTTGACAGGCCGAGCACCGGGGAGCTGTTTTTT.

CDR3 nucleotides: TGCGCCAGCAGCTTGGGGGGCGGACAGAAAGAGACCCAGTACTTC. The encoded protein is CASSLGGGQKETQYF. The gene calls are TRBV5-1 and TRBJ2-5; possibly TRBD1 for D (6 bases). Germline loops: CDR1 SGHRS, CDR2 YFSETQ. Trimming took off 0 bases at V and 3 bases at J, with 12 bases between the two ends. The CDR3 runs to 15 residues.

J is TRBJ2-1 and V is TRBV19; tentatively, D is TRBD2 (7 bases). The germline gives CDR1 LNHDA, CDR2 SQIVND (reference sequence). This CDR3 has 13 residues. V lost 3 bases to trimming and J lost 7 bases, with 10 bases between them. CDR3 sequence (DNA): TGTGCCAGTAGTATGGGGGGGCGGAATGAGCAGTTCTTC. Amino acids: CASSMGGRNEQFF.

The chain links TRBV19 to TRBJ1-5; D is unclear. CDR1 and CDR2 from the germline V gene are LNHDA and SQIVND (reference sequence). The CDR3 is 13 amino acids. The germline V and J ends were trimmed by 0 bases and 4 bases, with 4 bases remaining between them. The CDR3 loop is CASSIDNNQPQHF. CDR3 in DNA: TGTGCCAGTAGTATAGATAATAATCAGCCCCAGCATTTT.

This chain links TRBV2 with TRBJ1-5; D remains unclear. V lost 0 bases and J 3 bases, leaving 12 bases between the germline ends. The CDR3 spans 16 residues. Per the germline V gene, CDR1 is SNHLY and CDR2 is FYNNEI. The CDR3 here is CASSEAFQVHNQPQHF. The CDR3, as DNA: TGTGCCAGCAGTGAAGCGTTTCAGGTCCACAATCAGCCCCAGCATTTT.

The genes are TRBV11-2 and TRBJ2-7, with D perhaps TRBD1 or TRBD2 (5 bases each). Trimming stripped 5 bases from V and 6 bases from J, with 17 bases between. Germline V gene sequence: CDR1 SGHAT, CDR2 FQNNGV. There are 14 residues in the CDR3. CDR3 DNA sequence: TGTGCCAGCAGCCATATAAAGAGGGGTCGCGAGCAGTACTTC. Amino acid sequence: CASSHIKRGREQYF.

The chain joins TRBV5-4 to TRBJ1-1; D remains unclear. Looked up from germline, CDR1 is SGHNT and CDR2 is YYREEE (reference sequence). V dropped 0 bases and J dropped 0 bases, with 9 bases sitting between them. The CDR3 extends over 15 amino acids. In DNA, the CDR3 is TGTGCCAGCAGCTTGGAGCCAGGTCTGAACACTGAAGCTTTCTTT. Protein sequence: CASSLEPGLNTEAFF.

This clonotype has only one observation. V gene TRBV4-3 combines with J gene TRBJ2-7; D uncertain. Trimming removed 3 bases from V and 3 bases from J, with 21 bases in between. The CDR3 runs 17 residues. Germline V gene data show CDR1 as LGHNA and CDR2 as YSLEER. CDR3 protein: CASSQYVGSSTHYEQYF. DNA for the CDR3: TGCGCCAGCAGCCAGTATGTCGGATCCTCTACGCACTACGAGCAGTACTTC.

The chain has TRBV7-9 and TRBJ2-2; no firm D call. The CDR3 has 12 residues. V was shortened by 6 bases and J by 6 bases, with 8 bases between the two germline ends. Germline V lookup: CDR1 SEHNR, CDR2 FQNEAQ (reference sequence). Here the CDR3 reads CASRGWSGELFF. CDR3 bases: TGTGCCAGCAGGGGATGGTCCGGGGAGCTGTTTTTT.

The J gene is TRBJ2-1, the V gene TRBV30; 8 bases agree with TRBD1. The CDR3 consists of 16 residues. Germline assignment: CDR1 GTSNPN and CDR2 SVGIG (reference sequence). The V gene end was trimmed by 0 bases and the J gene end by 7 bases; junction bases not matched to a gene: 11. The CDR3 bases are TGTGCCTGGAGTGTAATGTTCAGGGACAGGCGGAATGAGCAGTTCTTC. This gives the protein CAWSVMFRDRRNEQFF.

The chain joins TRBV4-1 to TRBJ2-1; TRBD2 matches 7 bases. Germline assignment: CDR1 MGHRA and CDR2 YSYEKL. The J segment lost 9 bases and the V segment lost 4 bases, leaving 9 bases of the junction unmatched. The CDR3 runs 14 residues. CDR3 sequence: CASSRMGRESEQFF. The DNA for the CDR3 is TGCGCCAGCAGCCGAATGGGGCGGGAGAGTGAGCAGTTCTTC.

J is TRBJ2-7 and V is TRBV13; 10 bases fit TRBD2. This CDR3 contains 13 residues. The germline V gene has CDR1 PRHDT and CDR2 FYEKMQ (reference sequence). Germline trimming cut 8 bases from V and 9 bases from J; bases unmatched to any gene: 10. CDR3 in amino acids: CASSTSGELVQYF. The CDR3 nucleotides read TGTGCCAGCTCTACTAGCGGGGAGCTGGTGCAGTACTTC.

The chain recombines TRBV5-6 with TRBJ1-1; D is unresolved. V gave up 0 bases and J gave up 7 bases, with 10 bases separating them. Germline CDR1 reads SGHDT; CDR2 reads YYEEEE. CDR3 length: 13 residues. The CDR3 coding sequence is TGTGCCAGCAGCTTGGTAGGTGGCTATGAAGCTTTCTTT. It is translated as CASSLVGGYEAFF.

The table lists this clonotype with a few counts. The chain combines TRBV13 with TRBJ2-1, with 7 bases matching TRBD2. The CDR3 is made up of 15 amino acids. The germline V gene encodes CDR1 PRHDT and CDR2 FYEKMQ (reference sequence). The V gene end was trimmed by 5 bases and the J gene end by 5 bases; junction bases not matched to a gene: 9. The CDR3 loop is CASSPPSGNHNEQFF. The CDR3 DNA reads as TGTGCCAGCAGCCCCCCCAGCGGGAATCACAATGAGCAGTTCTTC.

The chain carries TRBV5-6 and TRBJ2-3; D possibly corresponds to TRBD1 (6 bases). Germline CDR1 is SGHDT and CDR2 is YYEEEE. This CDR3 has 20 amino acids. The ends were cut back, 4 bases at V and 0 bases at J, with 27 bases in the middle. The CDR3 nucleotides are TGTGCCAGCAGCCCCAGCTCGGACAGCTTCATATACCCTAGCACAGATACGCAGTATTTT. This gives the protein CASSPSSDSFIYPSTDTQYF.